Included here is one T cell receptor beta chain sequence, with context. Its cognate antigen is unknown. The germline V gene encodes CDR1 MNHEY and CDR2 SMNVEV (reference sequence). This CDR3 is 15 amino acids long. The V end lost 8 bases, the J end lost 4 bases, and 21 bases lay between the germline ends. This entry belongs to a study of blood T cells in healthy people across ages. Study results and limitations: Long-lived and aged donors differed, with more naive CD4+ cells and higher diversity in the long-lived. Since the PBMCs were unsorted, naive and antigen-experienced cells could not be conclusively compared.

A second PCR, run for about 6 to 11 cycles, used a sample-barcoded 5' primer plus a J-beta primer mix. All cDNA molecules were each tagged by a template-switch adaptor with 12 random nucleotides. MiXCR, applied by TCRdb to the 5' RACE reads, yields one record per CDR3 protein. Of some 1.4 million distinct CDR3 sequences in the sample, around 39% were seen once. The genes are TRBV27 and TRBJ2-7; TRBD1 might be the D (6 bases). The clonotype originates from a woman aged 18-29 years in good health. Sequenced: blood. This CDR3 reads CASPERQGKMYEQYF. Written as DNA, the CDR3 is TGTGCCAGCCCCGAACGGCAGGGGAAAATGTACGAGCAGTACTTC.